Below, one T cell receptor (beta chain) is given with its context. This clonotype occurred many times. The specificity of this receptor is unknown. No much larger clonotype is one base removed from it; base qualities were not supplied. The CDR3 contains 11 residues, cysteine and phenylalanine counted. Just CDR3 DNA is preserved here, 33 bases in frame from base 1. V gives up 6 bases and J gives up 5 bases, and the segment between their germline ends measures 7 bases. This sample stems from a study of T cells in Graves' hyperthyroidism and ophthalmopathy (dated by TCRdb to between 2018 and 2021). Regarding the study in general: Peripheral blood was sampled at the time of initial diagnosis, prior to any treatment. TCR V-J signatures able to tell the groups apart were searched for in a discovery cohort of some 100 patients, of whom around 42 had Graves' ophthalmopathy and 55 to 65 had stable Graves' hyperthyroidism. Prospective prediction of ophthalmopathy was tested in an independent validation cohort of fewer than 20 hyperthyroidism patients and 17 patients who later progressed to ophthalmopathy. The roughly 99 discovery patients were divided at random into training and test sets in a 7:3 ratio. In addition, the study compared T-cell repertoires in thyroid tissue and in blood from a handful of Graves' hyperthyroidism patients. After blood sampling, hyperthyroidism patients were treated with methimazole at a starting dose of 30 mg daily, and ophthalmopathy patients were treated with high-dose intravenous methylprednisolone. The paper describes TCR Vbeta CDR3 sequencing of some 130 peripheral blood samples, made up of approximately 40 ophthalmopathy patients, approximately 76 hyperthyroidism patients and 17 progressor patients.

Overall study outcomes, separate from this receptor: In validation, progression to ophthalmopathy was predicted by the model with 70.59% sensitivity and about 72% specificity, a median of around 6.5 months before onset. A model built on a 13 V-J signature distinguished ophthalmopathy from stable hyperthyroidism, reaching roughly 88% sensitivity and around 81% specificity in cross-validation and 80%/75% in testing. Blood samples also contained most of the expanded thyroid clonotypes (frequency above 0.001), which suggests that blood repertoires may reflect thyroid immune responses. No statistical method was used to fix the sample size in advance, and group allocation was not hidden from the investigators.

TCR beta CDR3 regions were amplified from RNA transcripts. The first round of RT-PCR for the TCR CDR3 was performed with the HTBI primer set and the Qiagen OneStep RT-PCR kit. A second multiplex PCR round built the libraries, followed by size selection and purification. The libraries were sequenced on an Illumina HiSeq2000 using paired-end 100 bp reads. Per the authors' processing: SOAPnuke was used to process the raw data, removing reads that contained adapters or uncalled bases, had a mean Phred below 15, or lacked an exact match to the constant primer or identifier. High-quality paired reads were merged with COPE v1.2.5, and unique nucleotide sequences were defined as clonotypes. Clonotypes were aligned to IMGT TRBV, TRBD and TRBJ reference segments using MiTCR v1.1. Analysis was restricted to V-J combinations with a frequency above 0.0001, which covered about 99% of repertoires. A TCS score was defined as the ratio between F50 (clonal expansion) and ExV (chaos), using BLOSUM62-based TCRdist between CDR3 peptides within each V-J. Welch's t-statistics and random forest reduced 450 to 600 V-J features to 13, which were used in a naive Bayes classifier (R e1071). The Morisita-Horn index was used to measure how similar the thyroid and blood repertoires were. TCRdb reprocessed the public reads (quality trimming at Q25 with fastp, clone calling with MiXCR) and kept in-frame beta chains. All rows with the same CDR3 protein become a single entry with the most common DNA and genes. These V and J calls rely on TCRdb rather than the paper's analysis. The sample yields around 34,000 distinct CDR3 sequences; 40% to 65% were counted once. The ten biggest clones cover roughly 25% of the sample.

In the ophthalmopathy patients, disease was moderately to severely active, with a Clinical Activity Score of 3 or more, a NOSPECS grade of 4 or more, and a duration of less than 3 months. The study excluded patients with uncontrolled infections, other autoimmune diseases, pregnancy or lactation. Clinical symptoms, serum thyroxine and TRAb, thyroid ultrasound, and orbital computed tomography formed the basis for the diagnoses. Ficoll-Paque density gradient centrifugation was used to isolate PBMCs from around 10 ml of fresh peripheral blood. Total RNA was extracted using Trizol reagent, and RNA quality was assessed on an Agilent 2100 Bioanalyzer.

The sample consisted of blood. The origin of this receptor is a woman aged 40-49 years with Graves' ophthalmopathy. Here the chain combines TRBV12-3 or TRBV12-4 and TRBJ1-2, with no D gene named confidently. The CDR3 sequence is CASSKGYGYTF. At the DNA level, the sequence is TGTGCCAGCAGCAAAGGGTATGGCTACACCTTC.